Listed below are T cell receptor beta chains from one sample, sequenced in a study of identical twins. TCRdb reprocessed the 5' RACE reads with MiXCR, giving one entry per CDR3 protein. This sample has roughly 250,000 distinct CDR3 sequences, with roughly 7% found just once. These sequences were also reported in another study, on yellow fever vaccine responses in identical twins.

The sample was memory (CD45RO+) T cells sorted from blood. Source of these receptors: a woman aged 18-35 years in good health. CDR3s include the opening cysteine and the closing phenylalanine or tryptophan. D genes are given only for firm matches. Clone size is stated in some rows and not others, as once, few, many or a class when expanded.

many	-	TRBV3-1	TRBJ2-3	CASSRPMTSGADTQYF	TGTGCCAGCAGCCGTCCTATGACTAGTGGGGCAGATACGCAGTATTTT
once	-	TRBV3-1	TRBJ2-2	CASSRTGGGRDTGELFF	TGTGCCAGCAGCCGGACTGGCGGGGGCCGGGACACCGGGGAGCTGTTTTTT
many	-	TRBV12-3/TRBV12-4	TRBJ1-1	CASNGEGYTEAFF	TGTGCCAGCAATGGGGAGGGGTACACTGAAGCTTTCTTT
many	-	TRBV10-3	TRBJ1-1	CAIGEDPNTEAFF	TGTGCCATTGGCGAGGATCCGAACACTGAAGCTTTCTTT
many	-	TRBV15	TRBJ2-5	CATSRGNQETQYF	TGTGCCACCAGCAGAGGCAACCAAGAGACCCAGTACTTC
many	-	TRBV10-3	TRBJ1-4	CAISGQLNEKLFF	TGTGCCATCAGCGGACAGCTTAATGAAAAACTGTTTTTT
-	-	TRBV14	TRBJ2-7	CASSHHAGSFYEQYF	TGTGCCAGCAGCCACCACGCAGGCAGCTTTTACGAGCAGTACTTC
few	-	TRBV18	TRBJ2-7	CASSPASGAYEQYF	TGTGCCAGCTCGCCGGCCAGTGGGGCCTACGAGCAGTACTTC
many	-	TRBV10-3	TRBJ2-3	CAISESGPNTQYF	TGTGCCATCAGTGAAAGCGGACCTAATACGCAGTATTTT
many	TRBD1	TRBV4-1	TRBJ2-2	CASSQGDRAGELFF	TGCGCCAGCAGCCAAGGGGACAGGGCCGGGGAGCTGTTTTTT
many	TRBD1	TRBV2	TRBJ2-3	CASSELGTGWVVNADTQYF	TGTGCCAGCAGTGAATTAGGGACAGGGTGGGTAGTGAACGCAGATACGCAGTATTTT
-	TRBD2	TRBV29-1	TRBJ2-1	CSEAQREGQSQFF	TGCAGCGAGGCCCAGCGGGAGGGCCAATCGCAGTTCTTC
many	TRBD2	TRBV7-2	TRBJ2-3	CASSLRTSGGGTDTQYF	TGTGCCAGCAGCTTAAGGACTAGCGGGGGGGGGACAGATACGCAGTATTTT
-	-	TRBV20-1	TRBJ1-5	CSARDEKGLGPQHF	TGCAGTGCTAGAGATGAGAAGGGATTGGGGCCCCAGCATTTT
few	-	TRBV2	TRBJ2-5	CASSSREGSPILETQYF	TGTGCCAGCAGCTCCCGGGAAGGGAGTCCCATTTTGGAGACCCAGTACTTC
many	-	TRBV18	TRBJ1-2	CASSPDRNGYTF	TGTGCCAGCTCACCAGACAGGAATGGCTACACCTTC
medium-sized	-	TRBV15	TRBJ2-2	CATSRDGETGELFF	TGTGCCACCAGCAGAGATGGAGAGACCGGGGAGCTGTTTTTT
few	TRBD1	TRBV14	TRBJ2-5	CASSRFEDRGRETQYF	TGTGCCAGCAGCCGATTTGAAGACAGGGGGCGAGAGACCCAGTACTTC
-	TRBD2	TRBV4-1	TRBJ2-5	CASSQDLNSGRAGETQYF	TGCGCCAGCAGCCAAGATCTGAACAGCGGGAGGGCTGGGGAGACCCAGTACTTC
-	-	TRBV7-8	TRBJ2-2	CASSLVQGELFF	TGTGCCAGCAGCTTAGTTCAGGGGGAGCTGTTTTTT
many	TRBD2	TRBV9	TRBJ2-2	CASSADTGGTSGNTGELFF	TGTGCCAGCAGCGCCGACACGGGAGGGACTAGCGGGAACACCGGGGAGCTGTTTTTT
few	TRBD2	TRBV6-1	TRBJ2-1	CASSGRLAGGPYNEQFF	TGTGCCAGCAGTGGGAGACTAGCGGGAGGCCCCTACAATGAGCAGTTCTTC
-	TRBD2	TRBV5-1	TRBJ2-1	CASGTGGMGSYNEQFF	TGCGCCAGCGGCACGGGAGGAATGGGATCCTACAATGAGCAGTTCTTC
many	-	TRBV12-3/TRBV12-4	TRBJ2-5	CASSRRAQETQYF	TGTGCCAGCAGTCGCCGAGCTCAAGAGACCCAGTACTTC
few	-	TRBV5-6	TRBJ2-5	CASSLANREETQYF	TGTGCCAGCAGCTTGGCGAACAGGGAAGAGACCCAGTACTTC
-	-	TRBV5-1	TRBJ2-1	CASSLPPLWRNEQFF	TGCGCCAGCAGCTTGCCGCCGCTTTGGCGGAATGAGCAGTTCTTC
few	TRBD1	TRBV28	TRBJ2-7	CASSYPIRQGGHEQYF	TGTGCCAGCAGTTACCCAATTAGACAGGGTGGCCACGAGCAGTACTTC
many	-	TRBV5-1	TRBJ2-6	CASSLTTDHLSGANVLTF	TGCGCCAGCAGCTTGACTACGGATCACCTCTCTGGGGCCAACGTCCTGACTTTC
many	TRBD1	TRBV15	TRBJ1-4	CATSREGQTNEKLFF	TGTGCCACCAGCAGAGAGGGACAGACTAATGAAAAACTGTTTTTT
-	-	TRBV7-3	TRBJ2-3	CASSTGGRSYTQYF	TGTGCCAGCAGCACCGGGGGAAGATCCTATACGCAGTATTTT
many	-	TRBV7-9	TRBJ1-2	CASAAGPTPGSYTF	TGTGCCAGCGCGGCAGGGCCCACTCCGGGGAGCTACACCTTC
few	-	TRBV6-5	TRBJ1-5	CASSNSGVQPQHF	TGTGCCAGCAGTAACTCAGGGGTCCAGCCCCAGCATTTT
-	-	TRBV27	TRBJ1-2	CASRVAGRGYTF	TGTGCCAGCAGGGTGGCAGGGAGAGGCTACACCTTC
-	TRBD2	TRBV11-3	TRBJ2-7	CASSTASGMVYEQYF	TGTGCCAGCAGCACCGCTAGCGGGATGGTGTACGAGCAGTACTTC
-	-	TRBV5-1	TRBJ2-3	CASSSRLDPADTQYF	TGCGCCAGCAGCTCCAGACTAGACCCCGCAGATACGCAGTATTTT
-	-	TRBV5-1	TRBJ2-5	CASSSAAYQETQYF	TGCGCCAGCAGCTCCGCGGCGTACCAAGAGACCCAGTACTTC
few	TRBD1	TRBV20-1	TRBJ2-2	CSARRQGRDTGELFF	TGCAGTGCTAGGAGACAGGGGCGGGACACCGGGGAGCTGTTTTTT
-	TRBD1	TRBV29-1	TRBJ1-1	CSVGQGGNTEAFF	TGCAGCGTCGGACAGGGTGGGAACACTGAAGCTTTCTTT
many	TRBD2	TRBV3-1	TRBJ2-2	CASSQSLAGVGGELFF	TGTGCCAGCAGCCAGTCGCTAGCGGGAGTTGGCGGGGAGCTGTTTTTT
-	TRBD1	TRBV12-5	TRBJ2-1	CASGFGTGNEQFF	TGTGCTAGTGGTTTTGGGACAGGGAATGAGCAGTTCTTC
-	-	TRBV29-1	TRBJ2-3	CSAGVDTQYF	TGCAGCGCTGGGGTCGATACGCAGTATTTT